This T cell receptor beta chain is drawn from a study of blood T cell repertoires in COVID-19. Study information: T cells, B-cell-depleted T cells, or PBMCs supplied cDNA or gDNA.

In the authors' workflow: Scientists estimated how many nucleated cells there were by amplifying reference gene primers. Measured with immunoSEQ multiplex PCR; TCRdb has only the in-frame clones, and not every one. V, J and clone size reflect that table, while D and trimming were determined from the DNA. The sample holds some 360,000 clones; approximately 90% are singletons and the top ten take roughly 3.9%. The source is a woman between 55 and 75 years old with COVID-19, enrolled during active disease. The sequencing sample was made of peripheral blood.

CDR3 amino acids: CAISGDKGQGASGANVLTF. Written as DNA, the CDR3 is TGTGCCATCAGTGGCGATAAGGGACAGGGAGCCTCTGGGGCCAACGTCCTGACTTTC. The chain uses TRBV10-3 and TRBJ2-6; TRBD1 agrees at 9 bases. The CDR3 runs 19 residues. The germline gives CDR1 ENHRY, CDR2 SYGVKD. The trim removed 4 bases at V and 0 bases at J, leaving 10 bases unmatched.